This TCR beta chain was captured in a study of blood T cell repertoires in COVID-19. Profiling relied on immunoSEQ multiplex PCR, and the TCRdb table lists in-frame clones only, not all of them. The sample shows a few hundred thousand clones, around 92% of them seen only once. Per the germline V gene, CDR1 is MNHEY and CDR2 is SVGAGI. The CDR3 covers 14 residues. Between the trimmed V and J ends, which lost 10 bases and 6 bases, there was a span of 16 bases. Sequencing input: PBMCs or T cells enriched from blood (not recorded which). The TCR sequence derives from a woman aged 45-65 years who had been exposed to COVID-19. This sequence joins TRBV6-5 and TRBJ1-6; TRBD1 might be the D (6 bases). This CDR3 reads CAITQGFRNSPLHF. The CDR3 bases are TGTGCCATCACACAGGGCTTCCGTAATTCACCCCTCCACTTT.